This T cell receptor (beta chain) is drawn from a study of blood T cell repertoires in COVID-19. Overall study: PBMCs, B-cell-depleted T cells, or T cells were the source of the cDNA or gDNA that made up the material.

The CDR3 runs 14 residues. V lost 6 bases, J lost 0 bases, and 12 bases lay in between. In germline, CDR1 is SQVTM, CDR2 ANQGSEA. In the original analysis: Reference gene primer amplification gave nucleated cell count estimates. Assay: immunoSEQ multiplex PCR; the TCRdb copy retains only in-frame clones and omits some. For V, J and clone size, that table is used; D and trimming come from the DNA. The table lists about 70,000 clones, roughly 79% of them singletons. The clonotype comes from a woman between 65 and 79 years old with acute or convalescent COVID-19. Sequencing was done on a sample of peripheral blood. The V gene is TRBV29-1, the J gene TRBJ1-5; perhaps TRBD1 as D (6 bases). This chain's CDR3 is CSVRDTNSNQPQHF. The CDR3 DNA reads TGCAGCGTCCGGGACACGAATAGCAATCAGCCCCAGCATTTT.